This T cell receptor beta chain was found in a study of T cells in localized non-small cell lung cancer. V was cut by 1 base and J by 2 bases, with 11 bases left in between. The V gene's germline CDR1 is MGHDK and CDR2 SYGVNS. The CDR3 runs 15 residues. Turning to this clone: Its antigen is unknown.

Regarding the study as a whole: Analysis by sequencing included only one tumor region, so heterogeneity remains possible. T cell clonality was highest in uninvolved adjacent lung, above tumor. Among blood samples, higher T cell density accompanied longer overall survival. Appearances in adjacent lung were noted for a median 57 of the top 100 tumor clones.

Measured with immunoSEQ multiplex PCR; TCRdb has only the in-frame clones, and not every one. In the table there are 65,000 to 90,000 clones, around 80% of which are singletons. Sequencing used PBMCs, obtained before any cancer treatment. The J gene is TRBJ1-2, the V gene TRBV25-1, with D hard to call. The source of this sequence is a man between 35 and 75 years old with stage II squamous cell lung carcinoma. The DNA for the CDR3 is TGTGCCAGCAGTGAATCGACGGGGTTGAACTATGGCTACACCTTC. Translating it yields CASSESTGLNYGYTF.